The entry below gives a single TCR beta chain sequence along with its context. Clones were read by immunoSEQ multiplex PCR, and TCRdb kept only the in-frame ones, dropping some. The sample lists more than 200,000 clones; around 82% were seen once. These data are taken from a study of blood T cell repertoires in COVID-19. Study summary: Whether acute or convalescent, the COVID-19 samples came from the United States, Italy and Spain.

V lost 0 bases and J lost 5, with 7 bases in between. The CDR3 contains 13 residues. Germline CDR1 reads LGHNA; CDR2 reads YSLEER. This sequence was found in a man between 40 and 49 years old with active or convalescent COVID-19. The sequencing sample was made of peripheral blood. The rearrangement uses TRBV4-3 and TRBJ1-2; D is uncertain. The CDR3 bases are TGCGCCAGCAGCCAAGATACGGGATATGGCTACACCTTC. Its translation is CASSQDTGYGYTF.